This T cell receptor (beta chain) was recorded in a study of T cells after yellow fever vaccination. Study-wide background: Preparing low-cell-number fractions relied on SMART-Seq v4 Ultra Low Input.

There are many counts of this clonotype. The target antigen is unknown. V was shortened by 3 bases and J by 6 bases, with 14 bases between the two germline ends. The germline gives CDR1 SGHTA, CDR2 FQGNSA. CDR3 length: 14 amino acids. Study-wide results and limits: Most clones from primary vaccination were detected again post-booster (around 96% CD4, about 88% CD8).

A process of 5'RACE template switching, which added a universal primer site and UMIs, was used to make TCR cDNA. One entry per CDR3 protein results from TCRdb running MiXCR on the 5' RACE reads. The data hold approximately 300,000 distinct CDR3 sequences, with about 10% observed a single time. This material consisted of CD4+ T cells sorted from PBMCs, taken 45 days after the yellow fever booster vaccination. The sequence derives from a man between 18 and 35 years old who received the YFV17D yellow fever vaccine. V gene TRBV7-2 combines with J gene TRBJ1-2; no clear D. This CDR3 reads CASSLDWAGNGYTF. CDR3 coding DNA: TGTGCCAGCAGCTTGGATTGGGCGGGGAATGGCTACACCTTC.